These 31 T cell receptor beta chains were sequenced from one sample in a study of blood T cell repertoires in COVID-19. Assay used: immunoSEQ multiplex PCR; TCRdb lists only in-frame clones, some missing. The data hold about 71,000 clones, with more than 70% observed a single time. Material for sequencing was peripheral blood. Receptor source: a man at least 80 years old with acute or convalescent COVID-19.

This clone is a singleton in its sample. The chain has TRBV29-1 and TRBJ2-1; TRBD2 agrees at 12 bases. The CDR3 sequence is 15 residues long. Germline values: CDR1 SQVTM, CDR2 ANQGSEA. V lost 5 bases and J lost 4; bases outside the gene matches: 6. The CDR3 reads CSVLQGLAGYNEQFF. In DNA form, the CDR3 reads TGCAGCGTTCTCCAGGGACTAGCGGGTTACAATGAGCAGTTCTTC.

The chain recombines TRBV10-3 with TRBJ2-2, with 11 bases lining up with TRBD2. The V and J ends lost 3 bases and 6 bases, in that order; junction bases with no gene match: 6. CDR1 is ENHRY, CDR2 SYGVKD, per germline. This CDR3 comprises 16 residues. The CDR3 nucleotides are TGTGCCATCAGTGACCCGGAACTAGCGGGAGCCGGGGAGCTGTTTTTT. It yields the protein CAISDPELAGAGELFF.

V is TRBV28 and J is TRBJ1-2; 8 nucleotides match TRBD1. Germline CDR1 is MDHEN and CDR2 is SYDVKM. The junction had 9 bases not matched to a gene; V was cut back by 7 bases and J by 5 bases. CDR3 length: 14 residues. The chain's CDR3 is CASNGQGSIYGYTF. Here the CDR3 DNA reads TGTGCCAGCAACGGACAGGGAAGCATATATGGCTACACCTTC.

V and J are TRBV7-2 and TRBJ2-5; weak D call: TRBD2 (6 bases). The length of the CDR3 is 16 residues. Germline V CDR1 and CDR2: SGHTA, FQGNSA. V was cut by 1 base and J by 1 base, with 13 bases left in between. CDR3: CASSLGPAGLQETQYF. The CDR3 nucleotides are TGTGCCAGCAGCTTAGGGCCAGCGGGCCTCCAAGAGACCCAGTACTTC. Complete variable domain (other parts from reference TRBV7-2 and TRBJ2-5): GAGVSQSPSNKVTEKGKDVELRCDPISGHTALYWYRQSLGQGLEFLIYFQGNSAPDKSGLPSDRFSAERTGGSVSTLTIQRTQQEDSAVYLCASSLGPAGLQETQYFGPGTRLLVL.

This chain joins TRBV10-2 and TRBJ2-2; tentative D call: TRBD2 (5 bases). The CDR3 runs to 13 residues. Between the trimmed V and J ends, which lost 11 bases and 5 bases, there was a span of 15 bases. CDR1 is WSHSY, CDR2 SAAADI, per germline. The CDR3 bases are TGCGCCCGCGGCGGGCAGCGGACCGGGGAGCTGTTTTTT. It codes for CARGGQRTGELFF.

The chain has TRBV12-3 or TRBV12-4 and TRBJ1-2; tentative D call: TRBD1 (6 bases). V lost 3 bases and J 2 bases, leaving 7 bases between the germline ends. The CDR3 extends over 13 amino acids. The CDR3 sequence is CASSFGQNYGYTF. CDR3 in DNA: TGTGCCAGCAGTTTCGGACAGAACTATGGCTACACCTTC.

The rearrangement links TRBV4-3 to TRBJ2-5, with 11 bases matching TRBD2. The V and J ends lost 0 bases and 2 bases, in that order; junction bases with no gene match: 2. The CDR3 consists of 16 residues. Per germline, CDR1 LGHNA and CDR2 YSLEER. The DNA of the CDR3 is TGCGCCAGCAGCCAAGATCCTAGCGGGGGGCAAGAGACCCAGTACTTC. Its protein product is CASSQDPSGGQETQYF.

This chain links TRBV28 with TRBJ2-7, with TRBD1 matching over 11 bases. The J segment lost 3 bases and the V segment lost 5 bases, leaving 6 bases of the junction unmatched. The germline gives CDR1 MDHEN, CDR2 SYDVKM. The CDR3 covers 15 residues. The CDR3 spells CASSTRTGGGYEQYF. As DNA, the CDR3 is TGTGCCAGCAGTACCCGGACAGGGGGCGGCTACGAGCAGTACTTC.

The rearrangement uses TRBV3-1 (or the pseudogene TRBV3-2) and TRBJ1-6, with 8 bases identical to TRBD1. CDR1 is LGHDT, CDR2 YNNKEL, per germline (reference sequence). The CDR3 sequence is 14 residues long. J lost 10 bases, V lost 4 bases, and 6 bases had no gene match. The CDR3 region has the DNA TGTGCCAGCAGCCTTGGACAGGGCGGATCACCCCTCCACTTT. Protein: CASSLGQGGSPLHF.

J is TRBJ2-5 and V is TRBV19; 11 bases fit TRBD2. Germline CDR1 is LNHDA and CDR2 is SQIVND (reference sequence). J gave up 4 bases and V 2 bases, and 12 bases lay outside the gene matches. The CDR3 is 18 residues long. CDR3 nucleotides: TGTGCCAGTAGTATAACCGGTGAAGGGCTAGCGGGAGGAGAGACCCAGTACTTC. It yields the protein CASSITGEGLAGGETQYF.

Here the CDR3 reads CASSLLTGYNEQYF. DNA for the CDR3: TGTGCCAGCAGCTTACTAACAGGGTACAACGAGCAGTACTTC. This chain links TRBV7-8 with TRBJ2-7; weak D call: TRBD1 (6 bases). V shed 2 bases and J shed 5 bases, with 13 bases lying between them. Germline V gene sequence: CDR1 SGHVS, CDR2 FQNEAQ. The CDR3 consists of 14 residues. The entire variable domain, with the rest obtained from reference TRBV7-8 and TRBJ2-7, is as follows: GAGVSQSPRYKVAKRGQDVALRCDPISGHVSLFWYQQALGQGPEFLTYFQNEAQLDKSGLPSDRFFAERPEGSVSTLKIQRTQQEDSAVYLCASSLLTGYNEQYFGPGTRLTVT.

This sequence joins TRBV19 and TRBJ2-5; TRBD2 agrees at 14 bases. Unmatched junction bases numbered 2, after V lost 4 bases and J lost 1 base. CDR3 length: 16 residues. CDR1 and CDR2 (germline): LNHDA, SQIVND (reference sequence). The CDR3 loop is CASSTGTSGSQETQYF. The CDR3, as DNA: TGTGCCAGTAGTACGGGGACTAGCGGGAGCCAAGAGACCCAGTACTTC.

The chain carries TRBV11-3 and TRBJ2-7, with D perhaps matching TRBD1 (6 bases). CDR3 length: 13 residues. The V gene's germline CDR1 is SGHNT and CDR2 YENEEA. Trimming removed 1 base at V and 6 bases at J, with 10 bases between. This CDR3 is CASSLGRGGEQYF. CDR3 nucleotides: TGTGCCAGCAGCTTAGGCAGGGGCGGCGAGCAGTACTTC.

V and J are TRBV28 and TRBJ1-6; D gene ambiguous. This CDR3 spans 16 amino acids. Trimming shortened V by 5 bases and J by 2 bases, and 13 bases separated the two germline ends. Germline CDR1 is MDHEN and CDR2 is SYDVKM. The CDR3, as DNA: TGTGCCAGCAGTATCGATCCGGGAGCCTATAATTCACCCCTCCACTTT. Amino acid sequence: CASSIDPGAYNSPLHF.

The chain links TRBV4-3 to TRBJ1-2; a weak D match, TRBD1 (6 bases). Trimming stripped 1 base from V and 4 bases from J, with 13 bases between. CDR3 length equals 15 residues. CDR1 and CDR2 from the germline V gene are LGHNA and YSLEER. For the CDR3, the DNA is TGCGCCAGCAGCCAAGGAGTAGGGGGTGCCTATGGCTACACCTTC. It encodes CASSQGVGGAYGYTF.

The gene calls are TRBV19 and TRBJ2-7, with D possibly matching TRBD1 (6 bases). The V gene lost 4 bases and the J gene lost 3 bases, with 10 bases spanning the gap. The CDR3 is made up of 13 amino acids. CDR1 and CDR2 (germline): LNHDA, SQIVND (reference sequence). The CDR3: CASSNREHYEQYF. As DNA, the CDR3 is TGTGCCAGTAGTAACAGGGAACACTACGAGCAGTACTTC.

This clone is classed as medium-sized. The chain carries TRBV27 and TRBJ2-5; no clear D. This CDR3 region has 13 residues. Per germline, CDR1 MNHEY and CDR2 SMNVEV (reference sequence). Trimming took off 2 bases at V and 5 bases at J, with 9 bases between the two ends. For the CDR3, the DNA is TGTGCCAGCAGTTTAGCCATAACTGAGACCCAGTACTTC. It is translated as CASSLAITETQYF.

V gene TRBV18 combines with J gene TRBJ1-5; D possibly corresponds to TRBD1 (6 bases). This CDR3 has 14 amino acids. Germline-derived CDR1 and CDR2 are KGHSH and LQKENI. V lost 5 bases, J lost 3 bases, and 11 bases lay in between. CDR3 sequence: CASSADSYNQPQHF. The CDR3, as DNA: TGTGCCAGCTCAGCGGACAGTTACAATCAGCCCCAGCATTTT. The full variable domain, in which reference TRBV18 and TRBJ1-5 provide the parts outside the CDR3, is NAGVMQNPRHLVRRRGQEARLRCSPMKGHSHVYWYRQLPEEGLKFMVYLQKENIIDESGMPKERFSAEFPKEGPSILRIQQVVRGDSAAYFCASSADSYNQPQHFGDGTRLSIL.

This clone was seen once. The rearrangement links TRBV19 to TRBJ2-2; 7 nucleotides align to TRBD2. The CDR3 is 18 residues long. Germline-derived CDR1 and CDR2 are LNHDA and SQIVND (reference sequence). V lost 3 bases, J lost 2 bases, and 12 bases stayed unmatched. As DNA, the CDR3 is TGTGCCAGTAGTATCATCTGGCGGCTAGCGGCTAACACCGGGGAGCTGTTTTTT. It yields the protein CASSIIWRLAANTGELFF. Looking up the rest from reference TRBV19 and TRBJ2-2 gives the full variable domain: DGGITQSPKYLFRKEGQNVTLSCEQNLNHDAMYWYRQDPGQGLRLIYYSQIVNDFQKGDIAEGYSVSREKKESFPLTVTSAQKNPTAFYLCASSIIWRLAANTGELFFGEGSRLTVL.

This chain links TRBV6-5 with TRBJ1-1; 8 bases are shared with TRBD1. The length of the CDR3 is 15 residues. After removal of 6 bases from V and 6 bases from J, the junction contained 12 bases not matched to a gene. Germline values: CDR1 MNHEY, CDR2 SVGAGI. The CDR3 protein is CASRAGGDYKAEAFF. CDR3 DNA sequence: TGTGCCAGCAGAGCAGGGGGCGATTATAAGGCTGAAGCTTTCTTT.

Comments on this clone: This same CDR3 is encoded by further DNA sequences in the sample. The CDR3 is CATLPADGVSDYGYTF. CDR3 DNA sequence: TGTGCCACCCTGCCTGCAGACGGGGTTAGTGACTATGGCTACACCTTC. The gene calls are TRBV19 and TRBJ1-2; unclear D gene. V lost 10 bases and J lost 3, with 24 bases in between. Germline CDR1 reads LNHDA; CDR2 reads SQIVND (reference sequence). This CDR3 has 16 residues.

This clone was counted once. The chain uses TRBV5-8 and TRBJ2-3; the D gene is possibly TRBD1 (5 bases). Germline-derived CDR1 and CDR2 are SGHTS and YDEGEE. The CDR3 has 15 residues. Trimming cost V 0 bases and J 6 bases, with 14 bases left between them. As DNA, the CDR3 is TGTGCCAGCAGCTTGGCGGTCAGGGTTTGGGATACGCAGTATTTT. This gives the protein CASSLAVRVWDTQYF.

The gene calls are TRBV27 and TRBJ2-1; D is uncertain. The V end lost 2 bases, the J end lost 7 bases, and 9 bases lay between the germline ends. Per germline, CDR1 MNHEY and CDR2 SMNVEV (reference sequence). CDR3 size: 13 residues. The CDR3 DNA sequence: TGTGCCAGCAGTTTACCCGACTCTAATGAGCAGTTCTTC. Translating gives CASSLPDSNEQFF.

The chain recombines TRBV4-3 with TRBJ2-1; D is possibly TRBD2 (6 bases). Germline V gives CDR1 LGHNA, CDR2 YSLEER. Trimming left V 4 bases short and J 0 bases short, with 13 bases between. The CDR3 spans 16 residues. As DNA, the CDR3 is TGCGCCAGCAGCCTTTTCCGGGGGAGCTCCTACAATGAGCAGTTCTTC. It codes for CASSLFRGSSYNEQFF.

This CDR3 is CASSPKTGSEEAEKLFF. DNA of the CDR3: TGTGCCAGCAGCCCAAAGACAGGTTCGGAGGAGGCTGAAAAACTGTTTTTT. This chain joins TRBV7-2 and TRBJ1-4, with D possibly matching TRBD1 (6 bases). The CDR3 contains 17 residues. From germline, CDR1 is SGHTA and CDR2 FQGNSA. Trimming removed 5 bases at V and 7 bases at J, with 23 bases between. Complete variable domain (other parts from reference TRBV7-2 and TRBJ1-4): GAGVSQSPSNKVTEKGKDVELRCDPISGHTALYWYRQSLGQGLEFLIYFQGNSAPDKSGLPSDRFSAERTGGSVSTLTIQRTQQEDSAVYLCASSPKTGSEEAEKLFFGSGTQLSVL.

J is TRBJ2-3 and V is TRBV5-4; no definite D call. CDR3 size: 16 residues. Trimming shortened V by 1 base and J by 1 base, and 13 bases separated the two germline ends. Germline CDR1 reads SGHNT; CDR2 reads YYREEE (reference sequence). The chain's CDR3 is CASSLTAASGTDTQYF. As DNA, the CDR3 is TGTGCCAGCAGCTTGACGGCAGCGTCTGGCACAGATACGCAGTATTTT.

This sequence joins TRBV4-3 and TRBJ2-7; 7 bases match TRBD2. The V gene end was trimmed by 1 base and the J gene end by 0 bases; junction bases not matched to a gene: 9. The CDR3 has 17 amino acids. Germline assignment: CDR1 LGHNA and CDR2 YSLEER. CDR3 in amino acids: CASSQGGLADDSYEQYF. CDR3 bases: TGCGCCAGCAGCCAAGGGGGCCTAGCGGATGACTCCTACGAGCAGTACTTC.

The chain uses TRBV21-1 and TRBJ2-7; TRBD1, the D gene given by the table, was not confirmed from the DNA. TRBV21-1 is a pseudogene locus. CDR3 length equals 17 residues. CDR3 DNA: TGTGCCAGCAGCAAACGACAGGTCGAATCTAGCTCCTACGAGCAGTACTTC. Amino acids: CASSKRQVESSSYEQYF.

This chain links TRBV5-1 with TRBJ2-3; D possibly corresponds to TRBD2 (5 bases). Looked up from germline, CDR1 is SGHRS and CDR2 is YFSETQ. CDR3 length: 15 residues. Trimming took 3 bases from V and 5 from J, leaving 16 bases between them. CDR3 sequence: CASSWSGNWGDTQYF. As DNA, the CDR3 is TGCGCCAGCAGCTGGAGCGGCAACTGGGGAGATACGCAGTATTTT.

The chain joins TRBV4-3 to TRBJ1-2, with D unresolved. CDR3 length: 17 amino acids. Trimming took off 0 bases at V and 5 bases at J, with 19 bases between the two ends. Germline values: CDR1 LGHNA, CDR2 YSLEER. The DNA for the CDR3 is TGCGCCAGCAGCCAAGATCGGTGGGCAGGCGAGGGATATGGCTACACCTTC. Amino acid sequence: CASSQDRWAGEGYGYTF.

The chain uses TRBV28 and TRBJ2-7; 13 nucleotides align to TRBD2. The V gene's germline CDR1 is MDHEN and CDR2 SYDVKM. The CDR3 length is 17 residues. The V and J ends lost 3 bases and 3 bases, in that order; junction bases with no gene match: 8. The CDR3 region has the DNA TGTGCCAGCAGTTTTGGACTAGCGGGAGTTGGTCGCTACGAGCAGTACTTC. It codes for CASSFGLAGVGRYEQYF.